Presented here are 24 T cell receptor beta chains from one specimen sequenced in a study of response to subunit inactivated influenza vaccine. TCRdb fed the RT-PCR reads into MiXCR, producing one record per CDR3 protein. The repertoire consists of around 480,000 distinct CDR3 sequences, with 9.5% to 13% occurring once and the leading ten covering around 12%. The source material was PBMCs from blood, sampled more than 35 days after vaccination. These receptors came from a middle-aged man who received an inactivated influenza vaccine.

The genes are TRBV5-1 and TRBJ2-3, with D tentatively TRBD1 (6 bases). The V and J ends lost 3 bases and 0 bases respectively, with 11 bases between them. Germline assignment: CDR1 SGHRS and CDR2 YFSETQ. The CDR3 spans 15 residues. CDR3 nucleotide sequence: TGCGCCAGCAGCTCAGCAACAGGGAGCACAGATACGCAGTATTTT. Translating it yields CASSSATGSTDTQYF.

There are a few counts of this clonotype. The gene calls are TRBV7-2 and TRBJ2-1; tentative D call: TRBD2 (5 bases). The CDR3 is made up of 17 amino acids. Germline V gene data show CDR1 as SGHTA and CDR2 as FQGNSA. The V end was cut by 4 bases, the J end by 6 bases, with 22 bases between. CDR3 in DNA: TGTGCCAGCAGCTCTAAAGGGCCGTGGGGAGATACCAATGAGCAGTTCTTC. Its translation: CASSSKGPWGDTNEQFF.

This clonotype was detected ten times or more. The gene calls are TRBV7-6 and TRBJ2-5, with no clear D. Germline CDR1 SGHVS, CDR2 FNYEAQ. This CDR3 is 16 amino acids long. Deletions cut 2 bases from V and 3 bases from J, with 16 bases between. The CDR3 bases are TGTGCCAGCAGCTTAAATAGAGAGACATCCGAAGAGACCCAGTACTTC. Translating gives CASSLNRETSEETQYF. The complete variable domain, with remaining parts taken from reference TRBV7-6 and TRBJ2-5, reads GAGVSQSPRYKVTKRGQDVALRCDPISGHVSLYWYRQALGQGPEFLTYFNYEAQQDKSGLPNDRFSAERPEGSISTLTIQRTEQRDSAMYRCASSLNRETSEETQYFGPGTRLLVL.

The chain has TRBV12-3 or TRBV12-4 and TRBJ2-7; D is unresolved. Trimming stripped 7 bases from V and 0 bases from J, with 13 bases between. This CDR3 is 14 amino acids long. The CDR3 nucleotides are TGTGCCAGCAAAGACGACGGTTACTCCTACGAGCAGTACTTC. Its protein is CASKDDGYSYEQYF.

The chain combines TRBV12-3 or TRBV12-4 with TRBJ2-1; the match to TRBD2 covers 10 bases. The CDR3 covers 16 residues. With 5 bases clipped from V and 2 bases from J, the junction kept 6 bases outside the gene matches. The CDR3, as DNA: TGTGCCAGCAGTCCCGCCGGGACTAGCGCCTACAATGAGCAGTTCTTC. Translated, it gives CASSPAGTSAYNEQFF.

DNA for the CDR3: TGTGCCCACCAGATGAACACTGAAGCTTTCTTT. It encodes CAHQMNTEAFF. The chain carries TRBV7-9 and TRBJ1-1; D remains ambiguous. Per germline, CDR1 SEHNR and CDR2 FQNEAQ (reference sequence). The CDR3 consists of 11 residues. Trimming removed 11 bases from V and 0 bases from J, with 7 bases in between.

This clonotype was detected only a few times. The rearrangement uses TRBV20-1 and TRBJ2-3; 11 bases are a match to TRBD2. Germline-derived CDR1 and CDR2 are DFQATT and SNEGSKA (reference sequence). CDR3 length equals 14 residues. The CDR3, as DNA: TGCAGCTCCGCGGTGGCTAGCGGGAGGGATACGCAGTATTTT. Its protein is CSSAVASGRDTQYF.

V and J are TRBV20-1 and TRBJ2-5, with D uncertain. CDR1 is DFQATT and CDR2 is SNEGSKA in the germline V gene (reference sequence). Trimming stripped 3 bases from V and 3 bases from J, with 11 bases between. The CDR3 contains 13 residues. The chain's CDR3 is CSASPSAKETQYF. CDR3 in DNA: TGCAGTGCTAGCCCGAGCGCCAAAGAGACCCAGTACTTC.

This clonotype appeared many times. The gene calls are TRBV12-3 or TRBV12-4 and TRBJ2-1; D is uncertain. This CDR3 comprises 12 residues. Trimming removed 2 bases from V and 10 bases from J, with 9 bases in between. The DNA of the CDR3 is TGTGCCAGCAGTTTAACGGCTTCAGAGCAGTTCTTC. It specifies CASSLTASEQFF.

This clonotype showed up many times. The rearrangement joins TRBV20-1 to TRBJ2-1; 7 nucleotides align to TRBD2. The CDR3 length is 17 residues. Germline V lookup: CDR1 DFQATT, CDR2 SNEGSKA (reference sequence). Trimming took 0 bases from V and 4 from J; bases not matched to a gene: 12. CDR3: CSARDWQGGLPYNEQFF. Written as DNA, the CDR3 is TGCAGTGCTAGAGATTGGCAGGGAGGGTTACCATACAATGAGCAGTTCTTC.

This CDR3 is CASSTYRAHGYTF. DNA for the CDR3: TGTGCCAGCAGCACATACAGGGCCCATGGCTACACCTTC. The chain carries TRBV7-2 and TRBJ1-2, with D possibly being TRBD1 (6 bases). From germline, CDR1 is SGHTA and CDR2 FQGNSA. With 5 bases removed from V and 6 bases from J, the gap between germline ends came to 13 bases. CDR3 length: 13 amino acids.

This clonotype was seen more than once but under ten times. The junction shows a germline mismatch at one end, possibly a read error. CDR3 sequence (DNA): TGCGCCAGCAGCCAAGTTCCCGGGACGAAAACCGGGGAGCTGTTTTTT. It translates to CASSQVPGTKTGELFF. The chain carries TRBV4-1 and TRBJ2-2; D tentatively fits TRBD1 or TRBD2 (5 bases each). The CDR3 spans 16 residues. Germline V gene lookup returns CDR1 MGHRA and CDR2 YSYEKL.

The rearrangement links TRBV20-1 to TRBJ2-5; 10 nucleotides line up with TRBD2. J gave up 1 base and V 4 bases, and 6 bases lay outside the gene matches. The CDR3 runs 15 residues. Looked up from germline, CDR1 is DFQATT and CDR2 is SNEGSKA (reference sequence). The CDR3: CSAIRPSGGQETQYF. CDR3 nucleotides: TGCAGTGCTATTAGACCTAGCGGGGGCCAAGAGACCCAGTACTTC.

This clonotype was found a few times. This sequence joins TRBV20-1 and TRBJ1-1; D may be TRBD1 (6 bases). The CDR3 totals 13 residues. Germline-derived CDR1 and CDR2 are DFQATT and SNEGSKA (reference sequence). V was trimmed by 3 bases and J by 5 bases, leaving 13 bases between them. The CDR3 DNA reads TGCAGTGCTAGCCTACGAGGGGGGACTGAAGCTTTCTTT. Protein sequence: CSASLRGGTEAFF.

The chain carries TRBV6-2 or TRBV6-3 and TRBJ1-5; no firm D call. This CDR3 is 15 amino acids long. The V and J ends lost 2 bases and 1 base respectively, with 9 bases between them. Looked up from germline, CDR1 is MNHEY and CDR2 is SVGEGT. CDR3 protein: CASSYLRASNQPQHF. The CDR3 DNA reads TGTGCCAGCAGTTACCTGAGGGCCAGCAATCAGCCCCAGCATTTT.

This clonotype was seen more than once but under ten times. In DNA form, the CDR3 reads TGCAGTGCTTTGTTACAGGGGGCTGGCTACACCTTC. This gives the protein CSALLQGAGYTF. J is TRBJ1-2 and V is TRBV20-1, with 9 positions matching TRBD1. Trimming took 5 bases from V and 7 from J; bases not matched to a gene: 5. The CDR3 runs to 12 residues. Germline V gene sequence: CDR1 DFQATT, CDR2 SNEGSKA (reference sequence).

The chain joins TRBV4-1 to TRBJ2-1; perhaps TRBD2 as D (5 bases). CDR3 size: 16 residues. The V end lost 3 bases, the J end lost 7 bases, and 19 bases lay between the germline ends. The germline V gene encodes CDR1 MGHRA and CDR2 YSYEKL. The CDR3 region is CASSHLGPGKLNEQFF. The CDR3 DNA reads TGCGCCAGCAGCCATCTCGGACCGGGGAAATTGAATGAGCAGTTCTTC.

This clonotype turned up a few times. This CDR3 reads CSVKGLANTGELFF. The CDR3 DNA reads as TGCAGCGTGAAGGGACTAGCAAACACCGGGGAGCTGTTTTTT. The V and J genes are TRBV29-1 and TRBJ2-2; 9 nucleotides match TRBD2. CDR1 is SQVTM, CDR2 ANQGSEA, per germline. The CDR3 spans 14 residues. V trimming: 6 bases; J trimming: 2 bases; junction bases outside the gene matches: 4.

This sequence joins TRBV6-2 or TRBV6-3 and TRBJ1-1, with TRBD1 matching 7 bases. J lost 0 bases, V lost 2 bases, and 6 bases had no gene match. The CDR3 sequence is 16 residues long. Germline CDR1 is MNHEY and CDR2 is SVGEGT. CDR3 sequence: CASSYEAGGMNTEAFF. In DNA, the CDR3 is TGTGCCAGCAGTTACGAGGCAGGGGGGATGAACACTGAAGCTTTCTTT.

The chain links TRBV3-1 to TRBJ2-2; D is undetermined. The germline V gene encodes CDR1 LGHDT and CDR2 YNNKEL (reference sequence). This CDR3 contains 13 residues. The V gene lost 0 bases and the J gene lost 8 bases, with 7 bases spanning the gap. The CDR3, as DNA: TGTGCCAGCAGCCAAGACTGGAAAGGGGAGCTGTTTTTT. Translating it yields CASSQDWKGELFF.

V usage is TRBV10-3 and J usage is TRBJ2-1; 8 bases align to TRBD2. The germline gives CDR1 ENHRY, CDR2 SYGVKD. The CDR3 covers 13 residues. The J segment lost 4 bases and the V segment lost 8 bases, leaving 4 bases of the junction unmatched. The DNA for the CDR3 is TGTGCCATCTCATCTAGCGGGTACAATGAGCAGTTCTTC. Its translation is CAISSSGYNEQFF.

This clonotype occurred a few times. V usage is TRBV11-2 and J usage is TRBJ2-6, with a weak D call TRBD1 (6 bases). Per the germline V gene, CDR1 is SGHAT and CDR2 is FQNNGV. Trimming pared 5 bases from V and 2 bases from J, leaving 13 bases between. The CDR3 is 16 amino acids. The CDR3 spells CASSRTRGAGANVLTF. CDR3 DNA sequence: TGTGCCAGCAGCCGAACCAGGGGTGCTGGGGCCAACGTCCTGACTTTC.

The table lists this clonotype with many counts. The chain joins TRBV29-1 to TRBJ2-5; possibly TRBD1 for D (5 bases). V shed 6 bases and J shed 2 bases, with 7 bases lying between them. Germline V gene sequence: CDR1 SQVTM, CDR2 ANQGSEA. This CDR3 has 11 amino acids. CDR3 bases: TGCAGCGTAAGACAGCAAGAGACCCAGTACTTC. Translated, it gives CSVRQQETQYF.

This clonotype was seen a few times. The chain carries TRBV12-3 or TRBV12-4 and TRBJ1-4; D uncertain. With 3 bases removed from V and 0 bases from J, the gap between germline ends came to 11 bases. The CDR3 has 16 amino acids. As DNA, the CDR3 is TGTGCCAGCAGTTTGGGCTTCGAGGCAACTAATGAAAAACTGTTTTTT. Its translation is CASSLGFEATNEKLFF.